This T cell receptor beta chain was identified in a study of cytomegalovirus exposure and HLA in healthy donors. It was with 60 Vbeta and 13 Jbeta primers that the PCR ran. Sequenced by immunoSEQ multiplex PCR; TCRdb stores in-frame clones only, minus some. The sample has 130,000 to 150,000 clones, 78% seen once. The CDR3 spans 15 residues. Germline assignment: CDR1 LNHNV and CDR2 YYDKDF (reference sequence). With 0 bases removed from V and 4 bases from J, the gap between germline ends came to 12 bases. This clone was counted only a few times. Sequenced material: PBMCs. The sequence was obtained from a male donor in good health and CMV-seronegative. The V and J genes are TRBV15 and TRBJ1-2, with D maybe TRBD1 (6 bases). The CDR3 loop reads CATSRDRGGPYGYTF. The CDR3 nucleotides are TGTGCCACCAGCAGAGATAGGGGGGGTCCCTATGGCTACACCTTC.